The 28 T cell receptor beta chains below all came from one sample that was sequenced in a study of metastatic and nonmetastatic thyroid tumors. Each patient came to thyroid surgery without any prior treatment (of any kind). With MiXCR, TCRdb reprocessed the PCR reads. The sample includes approximately 17,000 clones, 20% to 30% of them seen just once. Material for sequencing was blood. The receptors originated from a male donor with papillary thyroid cancer or a benign thyroid nodule (not recorded which). Some clones in this sample may be carry-over from other donors' samples.

This clone has a count of ten or more. The V gene is TRBV4-2, the J gene TRBJ1-1, with D perhaps matching TRBD1 (6 bases). CDR1 is LGHNA and CDR2 is YNFKEQ in the germline V gene. Trimming stripped 3 bases from V and 3 bases from J, with 17 bases between. The CDR3 contains 16 residues. DNA for the CDR3: TGTGCCAGCAGCCATACAACAGGGACGAGGGACACTGAAGCTTTCTTT. This encodes CASSHTTGTRDTEAFF.

In its sample, this clone is medium-sized. This sequence joins TRBV19 and TRBJ1-5; 7 bases are shared with TRBD1. V shed 3 bases, J shed 3 bases, and the junction held 2 bases outside the gene matches. The CDR3 is made up of 14 amino acids. Per germline, CDR1 LNHDA and CDR2 SQIVND (reference sequence). Here the CDR3 DNA reads TGTGCCAGTAGTATGGGACAGATCAATCAGCCCCAGCATTTT. It yields the protein CASSMGQINQPQHF. Full variable domain (outside the CDR3, taken from reference TRBV19 and TRBJ1-5): DGGITQSPKYLFRKEGQNVTLSCEQNLNHDAMYWYRQDPGQGLRLIYYSQIVNDFQKGDIAEGYSVSREKKESFPLTVTSAQKNPTAFYLCASSMGQINQPQHFGDGTRLSIL.

In its sample, this clone ranks as medium-sized. J is TRBJ2-7 and V is TRBV5-1, with unresolved D. The CDR3 runs 11 residues. Trimming took off 4 bases at V and 3 bases at J, with 5 bases between the two ends. Germline CDR1 reads SGHRS; CDR2 reads YFSETQ. CDR3 bases: TGCGCCAGCAGCCGAAACTACGAGCAGTACTTC. Its protein product is CASSRNYEQYF.

This chain uses TRBV30 with TRBJ1-5; TRBD1 might be the D (6 bases). Trimming cost V 2 bases and J 5 bases, with 10 bases left between them. The CDR3 is made up of 13 amino acids. In germline, CDR1 is GTSNPN, CDR2 SVGIG (reference sequence). The CDR3 DNA follows: TGTGCCTGGAGTAGACAGGAGGATCAGCCCCAGCATTTT. This codes for CAWSRQEDQPQHF.

This clone was seen ten or more times. The J gene is TRBJ1-2, the V gene TRBV30; TRBD1 matches 8 bases. After removal of 0 bases from V and 2 bases from J, the junction contained 8 bases not matched to a gene. The CDR3 length is 16 residues. Germline lookup yields CDR1 GTSNPN and CDR2 SVGIG (reference sequence). CDR3 sequence: CAWSVIWNRGNYGYTF. Here the CDR3 DNA reads TGTGCCTGGAGTGTGATCTGGAACAGGGGGAACTATGGCTACACCTTC.

This clone is medium-sized within its sample. This sequence joins TRBV11-2 and TRBJ1-2, with 7 bases identical to TRBD1. Germline CDR1 SGHAT, CDR2 FQNNGV. V lost 5 bases and J lost 4; bases outside the gene matches: 7. The CDR3 extends over 14 amino acids. The chain's CDR3 is CASSLEGTAYGYTF. In nucleotides, the CDR3 is TGTGCCAGCAGCCTTGAGGGGACAGCCTATGGCTACACCTTC.

Relative to its sample, this clone is medium-sized. The chain joins TRBV20-1 to TRBJ2-7; D not certain. Germline V gene data show CDR1 as DFQATT and CDR2 as SNEGSKA (reference sequence). Trimming took off 5 bases at V and 6 bases at J, with 17 bases between the two ends. This CDR3 comprises 13 residues. The CDR3 nucleotides read TGCAGTGCTCGACCGGGCCTAGTTGTCGAGCAGTACTTC. Amino acid sequence: CSARPGLVVEQYF.

This sequence joins TRBV20-1 and TRBJ2-1; unclear D gene. CDR1 and CDR2 (germline): DFQATT, SNEGSKA (reference sequence). The CDR3 is 13 residues long. The CDR3 sequence is CSASGGSYNEQFF. CDR3 nucleotides: TGCAGCGCCAGTGGCGGCAGTTACAATGAGCAGTTCTTC.

This clone was seen more than once but under ten times. Here the CDR3 reads CASILVREGYF. The CDR3 nucleotides are TGTGCCAGCATCTTGGTCCGAGAGGGGTACTTC. V and J are TRBV7-8 and TRBJ2-7; possibly TRBD2 for D (5 bases). Per the germline V gene, CDR1 is SGHVS and CDR2 is FQNEAQ. The CDR3 runs 11 residues. V was trimmed by 7 bases and J by 12 bases, leaving 16 bases between them.

This clone was detected once. V usage is TRBV20-1 and J usage is TRBJ2-7; 8 bases match TRBD2. The germline V gene encodes CDR1 DFQATT and CDR2 SNEGSKA (reference sequence). The CDR3 spans 14 residues. V was clipped by 2 bases and J by 0 bases; unmatched bases: 3. This chain's CDR3 is CSARPGGDSYEQYF. The CDR3 region has the DNA TGCAGTGCTAGACCGGGGGGGGACTCCTACGAGCAGTACTTC.

This clone was counted at least ten times. The chain is built from TRBV28 and TRBJ2-7; 9 positions agree with TRBD2. The CDR3 length is 14 residues. V was pared by 4 bases and J by 2 bases, with 3 bases of the junction left unmatched. Germline CDR1 is MDHEN and CDR2 is SYDVKM. The CDR3 here is CASSWSSGAYEQYF. DNA for the CDR3: TGTGCCAGCAGTTGGTCTAGCGGGGCCTACGAGCAGTACTTC. The variable domain in full, completed from reference TRBV28 and TRBJ2-7, reads DVKVTQSSRYLVKRTGEKVFLECVQDMDHENMFWYRQDPGLGLRLIYFSYDVKMKEKGDIPEGYSVSREKKERFSLILESASTNQTSMYLCASSWSSGAYEQYFGPGTRLTVT.

The CDR3 DNA follows: TGTGCCTGGAGTGTAGAGGGGCTTATGGGGAATTCACCCCTCCACTTT. It encodes CAWSVEGLMGNSPLHF. J is TRBJ1-6 and V is TRBV30; maybe TRBD1 (5 bases). The germline gives CDR1 GTSNPN, CDR2 SVGIG (reference sequence). Between the trimmed V and J ends, which lost 0 bases and 7 bases, there was a span of 16 bases. This CDR3 spans 16 amino acids.

This clone was seen a single time. V and J are TRBV11-3 and TRBJ2-7, with 7 positions matching TRBD2. CDR3 size: 16 residues. CDR1 SGHNT and CDR2 YENEEA come from the germline V gene. V lost 5 bases and J lost 3; bases outside the gene matches: 13. The CDR3: CASSEGWGGEIYEQYF. Here the CDR3 DNA reads TGTGCCAGCAGCGAAGGGTGGGGGGGAGAAATCTACGAGCAGTACTTC.

This clone has ten or more counts. V usage is TRBV20-1 and J usage is TRBJ2-7; D is possibly TRBD2 (6 bases). The CDR3 covers 15 residues. Trimming shortened V by 0 bases and J by 1 base, and 13 bases separated the two germline ends. Germline CDR1 and CDR2: DFQATT and SNEGSKA (reference sequence). The CDR3 protein is CSAREASVLSYEQYF. The DNA for the CDR3 is TGCAGTGCTAGAGAGGCTAGCGTTCTTTCCTACGAGCAGTACTTC.

This clone qualifies as medium-sized. The J gene is TRBJ1-3, the V gene TRBV5-1; no clear D. Trimming took 0 bases from V and 6 from J, leaving 16 bases between them. The CDR3 contains 16 residues. The germline CDR1 and CDR2 sequences are SGHRS and YFSETQ. CDR3 region: CASSLAGGDLENTIYF. DNA of the CDR3: TGCGCCAGCAGCTTGGCGGGCGGCGATTTGGAAAACACCATATATTTT.

This clone was counted a few times. The J gene is TRBJ1-6, the V gene TRBV6-1, with TRBD1 as a possible D gene (5 bases). Between the trimmed V and J ends, which lost 3 bases and 10 bases, there was a span of 10 bases. This CDR3 contains 13 residues. CDR1 is MNHNS and CDR2 is SASEGT in the germline V gene. The CDR3 region is CASSDREESPLHF. For the CDR3, the DNA is TGTGCCAGCAGTGACAGGGAAGAATCACCCCTCCACTTT.

Sample share makes this clone medium-sized (0.01 to 0.1%). This chain links TRBV6-1 with TRBJ1-2; possibly TRBD1 for D (6 bases). V was clipped by 6 bases and J by 6 bases, with 23 bases between them. This CDR3 has 16 residues. Germline V CDR1 and CDR2: MNHNS, SASEGT. CDR3: CASSQTGTKKGNGYTF. As DNA, the CDR3 is TGTGCCAGCAGCCAGACCGGGACAAAAAAGGGGAATGGCTACACCTTC.

This clone was picked up many times. This chain uses TRBV28 with TRBJ2-3; weak D call: TRBD1 (6 bases). Germline-derived CDR1 and CDR2 are MDHEN and SYDVKM. The CDR3 totals 15 residues. Deletions cut 3 bases from V and 1 base from J, with 11 bases between. The DNA for the CDR3 is TGTGCCAGCAGTTTGAGGACAGACGGCACAGATACGCAGTATTTT. This sequence encodes CASSLRTDGTDTQYF.

This clone was observed a few times. The V gene is TRBV28, the J gene TRBJ1-2, with a tentative D call TRBD1 (5 bases). Germline-derived CDR1 and CDR2 are MDHEN and SYDVKM. V lost 5 bases and J 9 bases, leaving 16 bases between the germline ends. This CDR3 has 13 amino acids. CDR3: CASSTNKGHCYTF. The CDR3 DNA is TGTGCCAGCAGTACCAACAAGGGGCATTGCTACACCTTC.

This clone appeared many times. A read error may be the cause here, since a much bigger clone is one base away. The chain employs TRBV11-2 and TRBJ2-3, with unresolved D. The CDR3 length is 12 residues. Germline V gene lookup returns CDR1 SGHAT and CDR2 FQNNGV. Trimming left V 3 bases short and J 7 bases short, with 8 bases between. CDR3 sequence reads: CASSFGRYTQYF. In DNA form, the CDR3 reads TGTGCCAGCAGCTTCGGCCGGTATACGCAGTATTTT.

This clone was counted many times. This rearrangement joins TRBV14 to TRBJ2-2; D possibly corresponds to TRBD1 (6 bases). Germline loops: CDR1 SGHDN, CDR2 FVKESK. Trimming stripped 0 bases from V and 6 bases from J, with 14 bases between. The CDR3 has 16 amino acids. The CDR3 DNA follows: TGTGCCAGCAGCCAAGATCCGTACAGGGTGTCCGGGGAGCTGTTTTTT. The encoded protein is CASSQDPYRVSGELFF.

This clone is medium-sized within its sample. CDR3 DNA sequence: TGTGCCAGCAGTTACTCGATTCTAGCGGGAGCTCGGCACAATGAGCAGTTCTTC. It yields the protein CASSYSILAGARHNEQFF. This chain joins TRBV6-5 and TRBJ2-1, with 10 bases aligning to TRBD2. The germline CDR1 and CDR2 sequences are MNHEY and SVGAGI. V trimming: 0 bases; J trimming: 5 bases; junction bases outside the gene matches: 10. The CDR3 totals 18 residues.

Many counts were recorded for this clone. The rearrangement joins TRBV6-4 to TRBJ2-5, with D tentatively TRBD1 (5 bases). Germline V lookup: CDR1 MRHNA, CDR2 SNTAGT. V was cut by 5 bases and J by 2 bases, with 9 bases left in between. This CDR3 region has 13 residues. CDR3 nucleotide sequence: TGTGCCAGCAGTAAGACAGAACAAGAGACCCAGTACTTC. It specifies CASSKTEQETQYF.

This chain uses TRBV11-2 with TRBJ2-7; perhaps TRBD1 as D (6 bases). Per germline, CDR1 SGHAT and CDR2 FQNNGV. The V end lost 5 bases, the J end lost 4 bases, and 15 bases lay between the germline ends. The CDR3 sequence is 14 residues long. CDR3 amino acids: CASSHDRSTYEQYF. CDR3 nucleotide sequence: TGTGCCAGCAGCCACGACAGGTCTACGTACGAGCAGTACTTC.

This chain uses TRBV20-1 with TRBJ2-7; 11 bases match TRBD1. Germline loops: CDR1 DFQATT, CDR2 SNEGSKA (reference sequence). The CDR3 sequence is 16 residues long. The ends lost 6 bases at V and 3 bases at J; junction bases unmatched: 13. This CDR3 reads CSATGTGGFEGYEQYF. The CDR3 bases are TGCAGTGCGACCGGGACAGGGGGGTTCGAGGGCTACGAGCAGTACTTC.

The chain has TRBV13 and TRBJ2-7; 8 bases are shared with TRBD2. With V trimmed by 3 bases and J by 0 bases, 4 bases remained unmatched. The CDR3 runs to 15 residues. The V gene's germline CDR1 is PRHDT and CDR2 FYEKMQ (reference sequence). The CDR3 nucleotides read TGTGCCAGCAGCTTTCAGCGGGAGAGCTCCTACGAGCAGTACTTC. It encodes CASSFQRESSYEQYF. Full variable domain (missing parts from reference TRBV13 and TRBJ2-7): AAGVIQSPRHLIKEKRETATLKCYPIPRHDTVYWYQQGPGQDPQFLISFYEKMQSDKGSIPDRFSAQQFSDYHSELNMSSLELGDSALYFCASSFQRESSYEQYFGPGTRLTVT.

This chain uses TRBV20-1 with TRBJ2-7, with 12 nucleotides matching TRBD2. V was pared by 3 bases and J by 2 bases, with 5 bases of the junction left unmatched. Germline lookup yields CDR1 DFQATT and CDR2 SNEGSKA (reference sequence). The CDR3 contains 15 residues. This CDR3 reads CSASPSGRGTYEQYF. CDR3 bases: TGCAGTGCTAGTCCTAGCGGGAGGGGAACCTACGAGCAGTACTTC.

By share, this clone ranks as medium-sized. V gene TRBV24-1 combines with J gene TRBJ1-2; a possible D gene is TRBD1 (5 bases). Germline loops: CDR1 KGHDR, CDR2 SFDVKD. The CDR3 runs to 15 residues. V lost 5 bases to trimming and J lost 2 bases, with 14 bases between them. CDR3 coding DNA: TGTGCCACCAGTGCCCCTGAGGCAGGGAACTATGGCTACACCTTC. This sequence encodes CATSAPEAGNYGYTF.